This passage covers 20 T cell receptor beta chains from one sample sequenced in a study of cytomegalovirus exposure and HLA in healthy donors. The PCR was carried out with 60 Vbeta primers and 13 Jbeta primers. The assay was immunoSEQ multiplex PCR, and TCRdb's table has in-frame clones only and misses some. The data contain 65,000 to 95,000 clones, approximately 80% of them seen just once; the ten biggest clones take up around 15%. Sequencing was performed on PBMCs. Receptor source: a human donor in good health.

The V gene is TRBV9, the J gene TRBJ2-5; 8 nucleotides align to TRBD1. The CDR3 covers 16 residues. CDR1 and CDR2 (germline): SGDLS, YYNGEE. J lost 4 bases, V lost 0 bases, and 8 bases had no gene match. The CDR3 region has the DNA TGTGCCAGCAGCGTAGAAGGGCAGGGGGCGTTAGAGACCCAGTACTTC. It encodes CASSVEGQGALETQYF.

The chain has TRBV15 and TRBJ2-3, with a possible D match to TRBD2 (6 bases). The length of the CDR3 is 16 residues. The V end lost 2 bases, the J end lost 5 bases, and 17 bases lay between the germline ends. The germline CDR1 and CDR2 sequences are LNHNV and YYDKDF (reference sequence). CDR3 nucleotides: TGTGCCACCAGCAGACGGGGTGGCGGGGCGAGAGATACGCAGTATTTT. Translated: CATSRRGGGARDTQYF. The full variable domain, in which reference TRBV15 and TRBJ2-3 provide the parts outside the CDR3, is DAMVIQNPRYQVTQFGKPVTLSCSQTLNHNVMYWYQQKSSQAPKLLFHYYDKDFNNEADTPDNFQSRRPNTSFCFLDIRSPGLGDTAMYLCATSRRGGGARDTQYFGPGTRLTVL.

The gene calls are TRBV7-2 and TRBJ1-3; D is possibly TRBD1 (6 bases). Germline V gene sequence: CDR1 SGHTA, CDR2 FQGNSA. V lost 5 bases to trimming and J lost 0 bases, with 14 bases between them. The CDR3 length is 16 residues. For the CDR3, the DNA is TGTGCCAGCAGCCTTACGACAGGACTCTCTGGAAACACCATATATTTT. This sequence encodes CASSLTTGLSGNTIYF.

The chain couples TRBV27 to TRBJ2-7, with 7 bases identical to TRBD1. Germline trimming cut 6 bases from V and 2 bases from J; bases unmatched to any gene: 13. The CDR3 length is 16 residues. The germline CDR1 and CDR2 sequences are MNHEY and SMNVEV (reference sequence). CDR3 region: CASSQRGDRLTYEQYF. DNA of the CDR3: TGTGCCAGCAGCCAACGAGGGGACAGACTGACCTACGAGCAGTACTTC.

The chain carries TRBV27 and TRBJ2-7; 7 bases fit TRBD2. The CDR3 loop spans 15 amino acids. The germline CDR1 and CDR2 sequences are MNHEY and SMNVEV (reference sequence). Trimming took 3 bases from V and 0 from J; bases not matched to a gene: 5. The CDR3 sequence: CASSFAGVSSYEQYF. The DNA of the CDR3 is TGTGCCAGCAGTTTCGCGGGGGTGAGCTCCTACGAGCAGTACTTC.

The chain recombines TRBV2 with TRBJ1-4; a weak D match, TRBD1 (6 bases). This CDR3 has 15 amino acids. Germline CDR1 SNHLY, CDR2 FYNNEI. V shed 2 bases and J shed 1 base, with 8 bases lying between them. CDR3 protein: CASSEQGLTNEKLFF. The CDR3 DNA follows: TGTGCCAGCAGTGAACAGGGGTTAACTAATGAAAAACTGTTTTTT.

The chain is built from TRBV27 and TRBJ2-4; tentative D call: TRBD1 (5 bases). The germline V and J ends were trimmed by 6 bases and 3 bases, with 12 bases remaining between them. Germline CDR1 and CDR2: MNHEY and SMNVEV (reference sequence). The CDR3 is 14 amino acids. The CDR3, as DNA: TGTGCCAGCAGGGGCCTAGGGGACAAAAACATTCAGTACTTC. It yields the protein CASRGLGDKNIQYF.

This chain uses TRBV7-2 with TRBJ2-3; 10 nucleotides match TRBD2. Germline CDR1 SGHTA, CDR2 FQGNSA. The ends lost 5 bases at V and 0 bases at J; junction bases unmatched: 5. The CDR3 length is 16 residues. The CDR3 sequence: CASSPVAGGSTDTQYF. The CDR3 DNA sequence: TGTGCCAGCAGCCCCGTAGCGGGGGGAAGCACAGATACGCAGTATTTT.

The chain joins TRBV19 to TRBJ1-2; D possibly corresponds to TRBD1 (6 bases). Trimming stripped 6 bases from V and 2 bases from J, with 13 bases between. Per germline, CDR1 LNHDA and CDR2 SQIVND (reference sequence). The CDR3 runs to 14 residues. This chain's CDR3 is CASSRDRSNYGYTF. Written as DNA, the CDR3 is TGTGCCAGTAGCCGTGACAGGTCCAACTATGGCTACACCTTC.

The CDR3 protein is CASSVPGTVDSPLHF. In DNA, the CDR3 is TGTGCCAGCAGCGTACCCGGGACAGTCGATTCACCCCTCCACTTT. V gene TRBV6-1 combines with J gene TRBJ1-6; 7 nucleotides align to TRBD1. The CDR3 runs 15 residues. The germline V gene encodes CDR1 MNHNS and CDR2 SASEGT. Unmatched junction bases numbered 10, after V lost 6 bases and J lost 8 bases.

V usage is TRBV10-3 and J usage is TRBJ2-3, with D tentatively TRBD2 (5 bases). This CDR3 spans 16 amino acids. V shed 4 bases and J shed 2 bases, with 16 bases lying between them. Germline CDR1 and CDR2: ENHRY and SYGVKD. The CDR3 nucleotides read TGTGCCATCAGTGGGGAGCCGCCGTGGGCCACAGATACGCAGTATTTT. Protein sequence: CAISGEPPWATDTQYF.

The chain employs TRBV5-1 and TRBJ1-2; D unresolved. Germline V gene lookup returns CDR1 SGHRS and CDR2 YFSETQ. This CDR3 has 14 residues. V gave up 7 bases and J gave up 2 bases, with 15 bases separating them. The CDR3 sequence: CASASSTINYGYTF. CDR3 in DNA: TGCGCCAGCGCTTCAAGCACGATCAACTATGGCTACACCTTC.

This CDR3 reads CASSANLGQTTQYF. As DNA, the CDR3 is TGTGCCAGCAGCGCCAACCTGGGACAGACCACGCAGTATTTT. This chain links TRBV9 with TRBJ2-3; 7 bases align to TRBD1. This CDR3 has 14 amino acids. Germline-derived CDR1 and CDR2 are SGDLS and YYNGEE. V was clipped by 3 bases and J by 9 bases; unmatched bases: 10.

This clone was seen a few times. This sequence joins TRBV11-3 and TRBJ1-1; D not certain. The germline V and J ends were trimmed by 3 bases and 2 bases, with 7 bases remaining between them. The CDR3 runs 13 residues. Germline assignment: CDR1 SGHNT and CDR2 YENEEA. In nucleotides, the CDR3 is TGTGCCAGCAGCTTCTCACTTAACACTGAAGCTTTCTTT. Protein: CASSFSLNTEAFF.

This clone was seen more than once but under ten times. The rearrangement joins TRBV6-4 to TRBJ2-2; D gene uncertain. This CDR3 has 14 residues. Germline V gene sequence: CDR1 MRHNA, CDR2 SNTAGT. Trimming stripped 0 bases from V and 6 bases from J, with 8 bases between. The CDR3 nucleotides are TGTGCCAGCAGTGACTCGTCCGAGGCCGGGGAGCTGTTTTTT. It is translated as CASSDSSEAGELFF.

The CDR3 DNA sequence: TGTGCCAGCAGCCAGACCGGGACAGGGGTCAATCAGCCCCAGCATTTT. Translating gives CASSQTGTGVNQPQHF. The chain links TRBV6-6 to TRBJ1-5; TRBD1 matches 10 bases. This CDR3 comprises 16 residues. Per the germline V gene, CDR1 is MNHNY and CDR2 is SVGAGI (reference sequence). The V gene end was trimmed by 6 bases and the J gene end by 3 bases; junction bases not matched to a gene: 8.

The J gene is TRBJ1-2, the V gene TRBV6-5; 7 bases fit TRBD1. Per germline, CDR1 MNHEY and CDR2 SVGAGI. V lost 5 bases and J lost 5; bases outside the gene matches: 5. The CDR3 has 13 residues. CDR3: CASSLGQAYGYTF. In DNA form, the CDR3 reads TGTGCCAGCAGTCTCGGACAGGCTTATGGCTACACCTTC.

The chain employs TRBV29-1 and TRBJ1-5; tentative D call: TRBD1 (6 bases). The CDR3 length is 13 residues. V gave up 5 bases and J gave up 5 bases, with 13 bases separating them. CDR1 SQVTM and CDR2 ANQGSEA come from the germline V gene. The CDR3 region is CSVHEGDDQPQHF. Here the CDR3 DNA reads TGCAGCGTTCATGAGGGGGATGATCAGCCCCAGCATTTT.

This clone showed up just once. The CDR3 sequence is CASSLGRVQETQYF. The CDR3 DNA follows: TGTGCCAGCAGCTTGGGTCGGGTCCAAGAGACCCAGTACTTC. V usage is TRBV5-4 and J usage is TRBJ2-5; D ambiguous. The ends were cut back, 0 bases at V and 1 base at J, with 7 bases in the middle. Germline loops: CDR1 SGHNT, CDR2 YYREEE (reference sequence). CDR3 length: 14 residues.

This clone has more than one count but fewer than ten. V and J are TRBV10-2 and TRBJ2-2; 9 bases align to TRBD1. Losses at the gene ends were 9 bases for V and 5 bases for J; bases not matched to a gene: 4. Germline V gene data show CDR1 as WSHSY and CDR2 as SAAADI. The CDR3 totals 13 residues. CDR3 region: CASTGTGTGELFF. Here the CDR3 DNA reads TGCGCCAGTACCGGGACAGGGACCGGGGAGCTGTTTTTT.